This T cell receptor (beta chain) was documented in a study of cytomegalovirus exposure and HLA in healthy donors. CDR1 SGHTA and CDR2 FQGTGA come from the germline V gene. Trimming left V 5 bases short and J 9 bases short, with 11 bases between. The CDR3 has 12 amino acids. Vbeta (60) and Jbeta (13) primers were used in the PCR. Sequencing used immunoSEQ multiplex PCR; TCRdb keeps in-frame clones, though not all of them. Found here are under 200,000 clones; the top ten clones hold approximately 0.8%. This chain connects TRBV7-3 to TRBJ2-1; possibly TRBD1 for D (5 bases). The receptor was derived from a woman aged 18 to 35 in good health and CMV-seropositive. Sample: PBMCs. As DNA, the CDR3 is TGTGCCAGCAGCCCCAGGGTGGGTGAGCAGTTCTTC. Encoded protein: CASSPRVGEQFF.